A selection of T cell receptor beta chains follows, all from one sample in a study of shared clonotypes between healthy human individuals. Only in-frame clones appear in the TCRdb table, and some are missing; sequencing was by immunoSEQ multiplex PCR. In the table there are over a million clones, around 82% of which are singletons. Source material: memory CD4+ T cells from PBMCs. The source is a man between 18 and 29 years old in good health. Some clones in this sample may be carry-over from other donors' samples. Both conserved end residues are part of each CDR3. D genes are given only for firm matches. Clone size is shown for a subset of rows, as once, few, many or a class of expanded clone.

CDR3nt: TGTGCCAGCAGTGTTCAGGGGGTGTTCTCCTACGAGCAGTACTTC; CDR3aa: CASSVQGVFSYEQYF; len: 15; v_gene: TRBV6-1; j_gene: TRBJ2-7; d_gene: TRBD1; abundance: .
CDR3nt: TGTGCCAGCAGTTACTACAGTGAGGAGACCCAGTACTTC; CDR3aa: CASSYYSEETQYF; len: 13; v_gene: TRBV6-5; j_gene: TRBJ2-5; d_gene: .; abundance: once
CDR3nt: TGTGCCAGCAGTGAGGACCGAAGCTCCTACAATGAGCAGTTCTTC; CDR3aa: CASSEDRSSYNEQFF; len: 15; v_gene: TRBV2; j_gene: TRBJ2-1; d_gene: .; abundance: .
CDR3nt: TGTGCCAGCAGCTTTCTCAACTACAATGAGCAGTTCTTC; CDR3aa: CASSFLNYNEQFF; len: 13; v_gene: TRBV11-2; j_gene: TRBJ2-1; d_gene: .; abundance: .
CDR3nt: TGTGCCAGCAGCTGGGGAGGTGACACTGAAGCTTTCTTT; CDR3aa: CASSWGGDTEAFF; len: 13; v_gene: TRBV7-9; j_gene: TRBJ1-1; d_gene: .; abundance: few
CDR3nt: TGCGCCAGCAGCCAAGTCGGTGTCAGCGGAGAGACCCAGTACTTC; CDR3aa: CASSQVGVSGETQYF; len: 15; v_gene: TRBV4-1; j_gene: TRBJ2-5; d_gene: .; abundance: .
CDR3nt: TGCGCCAGCAGAAGGACAGGGGACCAATACGCCTACAATGAGCAGTTCTTC; CDR3aa: CASRRTGDQYAYNEQFF; len: 17; v_gene: TRBV5-1; j_gene: TRBJ2-1; d_gene: TRBD1; abundance: .
CDR3nt: TGCGCCAGCAGCACGGGGACTAGCGGGAGATCATACGAGCAGTACTTC; CDR3aa: CASSTGTSGRSYEQYF; len: 16; v_gene: TRBV5-1; j_gene: TRBJ2-7; d_gene: TRBD2; abundance: .
CDR3nt: TGCGCCAGCAGCTTGGGGCAGGGTCATGGCTACACCTTC; CDR3aa: CASSLGQGHGYTF; len: 13; v_gene: TRBV5-1; j_gene: TRBJ1-2; d_gene: .; abundance: .
CDR3nt: TGTGCCAGCAGCCCCCGGACAGAAACTTACTACGAGCAGTACTTC; CDR3aa: CASSPRTETYYEQYF; len: 15; v_gene: TRBV9; j_gene: TRBJ2-7; d_gene: .; abundance: once
CDR3nt: TGTGCCAGCAGCGTTACTAGCGGGTCGGAGACCCAGTACTTC; CDR3aa: CASSVTSGSETQYF; len: 14; v_gene: TRBV9; j_gene: TRBJ2-5; d_gene: TRBD2; abundance: .
CDR3nt: TGTGCCAGCTCACCAATAAGGGGATCCTACAATGAGCAGTTCTTC; CDR3aa: CASSPIRGSYNEQFF; len: 15; v_gene: TRBV18; j_gene: TRBJ2-1; d_gene: .; abundance: .
CDR3nt: TGTGCCAGCACCAACAGTGGCGGGCAGCCCCAGCATTTT; CDR3aa: CASTNSGGQPQHF; len: 13; v_gene: TRBV6-5; j_gene: TRBJ1-5; d_gene: .; abundance: few
CDR3nt: TGTGCCAGCAGTGAAGCCAGACTAGCCGAGCAGTACTTC; CDR3aa: CASSEARLAEQYF; len: 13; v_gene: TRBV25-1; j_gene: TRBJ2-7; d_gene: TRBD2; abundance: .
CDR3nt: TGCGCCAGCAGCTTGAAATCAACAGGGGCGGTAGATACGCAGTATTTT; CDR3aa: CASSLKSTGAVDTQYF; len: 16; v_gene: TRBV5-1; j_gene: TRBJ2-3; d_gene: TRBD1; abundance: .
CDR3nt: TGTGCCAGCAGCGGGACTAGCGGGAGTTTCACCGGGGAGCTGTTTTTT; CDR3aa: CASSGTSGSFTGELFF; len: 16; v_gene: TRBV5-8; j_gene: TRBJ2-2; d_gene: TRBD2; abundance: .
CDR3nt: TGTGCCAGCAGCTTGGAGGTGGGGGTGGCCCAGTACTTC; CDR3aa: CASSLEVGVAQYF; len: 13; v_gene: TRBV5-4; j_gene: TRBJ2-5; d_gene: .; abundance: once
CDR3nt: TGTGCCAGCAGCTCCTTAACAGGAGGCTACACCTTC; CDR3aa: CASSSLTGGYTF; len: 12; v_gene: TRBV5-6; j_gene: TRBJ1-2; d_gene: .; abundance: .
CDR3nt: TGCAGCGTTAAGCGGGAGATTCGGGCCACTGAAGCTTTCTTT; CDR3aa: CSVKREIRATEAFF; len: 14; v_gene: TRBV29-1; j_gene: TRBJ1-1; d_gene: .; abundance: few
CDR3nt: TGTGCCAGCAGGACAGGGGTAGTTTGGAACTATGGCTACACCTTC; CDR3aa: CASRTGVVWNYGYTF; len: 15; v_gene: TRBV2; j_gene: TRBJ1-2; d_gene: TRBD1; abundance: .
CDR3nt: TGTGCCATCAGGGAAGACATCGGGGGCACTGAAGCTTTCTTT; CDR3aa: CAIREDIGGTEAFF; len: 14; v_gene: TRBV10-3; j_gene: TRBJ1-1; d_gene: .; abundance: .
CDR3nt: TGTGCCAGCAGCTGGGGTTGGACCGCCACAGATACGCAGTATTTT; CDR3aa: CASSWGWTATDTQYF; len: 15; v_gene: TRBV7-2; j_gene: TRBJ2-3; d_gene: .; abundance: .
CDR3nt: TGCGCCAGCAGCTTGGCTCTACCCCGAGGTAGCGGGAGAATCCATGAGCAGTTCTTC; CDR3aa: CASSLALPRGSGRIHEQFF; len: 19; v_gene: TRBV5-1; j_gene: TRBJ2-1; d_gene: TRBD2; abundance: .
CDR3nt: TGTGCCAGCAGCCGCAACAGGGTTGAGCCAGAGACCCAGTACTTC; CDR3aa: CASSRNRVEPETQYF; len: 15; v_gene: TRBV6-1; j_gene: TRBJ2-5; d_gene: .; abundance: .
CDR3nt: TGTGCCAGCGTGGGACAGGGGTTCACAGATACGCAGTATTTT; CDR3aa: CASVGQGFTDTQYF; len: 14; v_gene: TRBV25-1; j_gene: TRBJ2-3; d_gene: TRBD1; abundance: .
CDR3nt: TGTGCCACCACACCCAGCGGGATAGCTAGCACAGATACGCAGTATTTT; CDR3aa: CATTPSGIASTDTQYF; len: 16; v_gene: TRBV19; j_gene: TRBJ2-3; d_gene: TRBD2; abundance: .
CDR3nt: TGCGCCAGCAGCTTGGGCTGGTTAGCGGGAGGGCAAGAGACCCAGTACTTC; CDR3aa: CASSLGWLAGGQETQYF; len: 17; v_gene: TRBV5-1; j_gene: TRBJ2-5; d_gene: TRBD2; abundance: .
CDR3nt: TGCAGCGTTGAAGTAGGTCAGTGGCTAGCGTCCTACAATGAGCAGTTCTTC; CDR3aa: CSVEVGQWLASYNEQFF; len: 17; v_gene: TRBV29-1; j_gene: TRBJ2-1; d_gene: .; abundance: .
CDR3nt: TGTGCCAGTAGTATTTTGGGACAGGTGGGGTCCCAGCATTTT; CDR3aa: CASSILGQVGSQHF; len: 14; v_gene: TRBV19; j_gene: TRBJ1-5; d_gene: TRBD1; abundance: .
CDR3nt: TGCGCCAGCTCACGGGAACAGATCCTCTCCTACGAGCAGTACTTC; CDR3aa: CASSREQILSYEQYF; len: 15; v_gene: TRBV5-1; j_gene: TRBJ2-7; d_gene: .; abundance: once
CDR3nt: TGTGCCAGCAGCCCGACGGGGACCGGGGAGCTGTTTTTT; CDR3aa: CASSPTGTGELFF; len: 13; v_gene: TRBV11-3; j_gene: TRBJ2-2; d_gene: .; abundance: .
CDR3nt: TGTGCCAGCAGCTCTCGCTACGAGCAGTACTTC; CDR3aa: CASSSRYEQYF; len: 11; v_gene: TRBV6-5; j_gene: TRBJ2-7; d_gene: .; abundance: .
CDR3nt: TGTGCCACCCAACAGGGGACTAGCGGGATTGGGACGACAGATACGCAGTATTTT; CDR3aa: CATQQGTSGIGTTDTQYF; len: 18; v_gene: TRBV19; j_gene: TRBJ2-3; d_gene: TRBD2; abundance: .
CDR3nt: TGTGCCAGCAGGCGAATCATTAAGACGGCCGGGGAGCTGTTTTTT; CDR3aa: CASRRIIKTAGELFF; len: 15; v_gene: TRBV2; j_gene: TRBJ2-2; d_gene: .; abundance: .
CDR3nt: TGTGCCAGCTCACCCTCACCGAGGGGATCCTACAATGAGCAGTTCTTC; CDR3aa: CASSPSPRGSYNEQFF; len: 16; v_gene: TRBV18; j_gene: TRBJ2-1; d_gene: .; abundance: .
CDR3nt: TGTGCCAGCAGCTCCCCACTAGCGGGGCACACAGATACGCAGTATTTT; CDR3aa: CASSSPLAGHTDTQYF; len: 16; v_gene: TRBV5-4; j_gene: TRBJ2-3; d_gene: TRBD2; abundance: .
CDR3nt: TGTGCCAGCAGAAAAGGGACTAGCGGGAGGGGTTACTACGAGCAGTACTTC; CDR3aa: CASRKGTSGRGYYEQYF; len: 17; v_gene: TRBV27; j_gene: TRBJ2-7; d_gene: TRBD2; abundance: few
CDR3nt: TGTGCCAGCAGTCTCCCCTTTAGGACCCAGCATTTT; CDR3aa: CASSLPFRTQHF; len: 12; v_gene: TRBV28; j_gene: TRBJ1-5; d_gene: .; abundance: once
CDR3nt: TGTGCCAGCAGCCTGCCCGCAGGGGGTACCTTGAACACTGAAGCTTTCTTT; CDR3aa: CASSLPAGGTLNTEAFF; len: 17; v_gene: TRBV5-4; j_gene: TRBJ1-1; d_gene: TRBD1; abundance: .
CDR3nt: TGCAGCGTCGACAAAGGGACAGACAATGAGCAGTTCTTC; CDR3aa: CSVDKGTDNEQFF; len: 13; v_gene: TRBV29-1; j_gene: TRBJ2-1; d_gene: TRBD1; abundance: .
CDR3nt: TGTGCCAGCAGTCTCCTCCGGGACTGGGGCCGGACTGGTCCATTATCCGAGCAGTACTTC; CDR3aa: CASSLLRDWGRTGPLSEQYF; len: 20; v_gene: TRBV2; j_gene: TRBJ2-7; d_gene: .; abundance: .